What follows are 19 T cell receptor beta chains derived from one specimen sequenced in a study of T cells in Graves' hyperthyroidism and ophthalmopathy. The TCR beta CDR3 regions underwent amplification using RNA transcripts as the source. HTBI primers drove first-round RT-PCR of the TCR CDR3. TCRdb itself ran the multiplex PCR reads through MiXCR, one entry per CDR3 protein. The table includes under 400,000 distinct CDR3 sequences, 20% to 25% detected once. Sample: blood. All receptors derive from a man aged 45 to 65 with Graves' hyperthyroidism.

CDR3 in DNA: TGTGCCAGCTCAAGAGACGGAGCACAGTCCTTAAGCCGATTGGATGGCTACACCTTC. Translation gives CASSRDGAQSLSRLDGYTF. V usage is TRBV18 and J usage is TRBJ1-2; D call uncertain. V was clipped by 5 bases and J by 6 bases, with 31 bases between them. This CDR3 is built from 19 residues. Germline CDR1 is KGHSH and CDR2 is LQKENI.

The chain carries TRBV27 and TRBJ1-2; D perhaps matches TRBD1 (6 bases). Germline CDR1 MNHEY, CDR2 SMNVEV (reference sequence). Trimming stripped 6 bases from V and 8 bases from J, with 16 bases between. This CDR3 is built from 13 residues. The DNA of the CDR3 is TGTGCCAGCAGCCACCCCGGGACAAGAGGCTACACCTTC. As protein: CASSHPGTRGYTF.

In its sample, this clonotype was seen a few times. V usage is TRBV12-3 or TRBV12-4 and J usage is TRBJ1-5; unclear D gene. V dropped 0 bases and J dropped 4 bases, with 7 bases sitting between them. The CDR3 extends over 14 amino acids. The CDR3 bases are TGTGCCAGCAGTTTAGCAGGGAGGAATCAGCCCCAGCATTTT. It is translated as CASSLAGRNQPQHF.

This clonotype turned up a few times. This rearrangement joins TRBV28 to TRBJ2-3, with TRBD2 matching over 8 bases. Looked up from germline, CDR1 is MDHEN and CDR2 is SYDVKM. CDR3 length: 16 residues. Germline trimming cut 5 bases from V and 1 base from J; bases unmatched to any gene: 8. The CDR3, as DNA: TGTGCCAGCAGTCTGAGGACTAGCCCGGGCACAGATACGCAGTATTTT. It codes for CASSLRTSPGTDTQYF.

Regarding this clonotype: This may be a read error, as it is one base from a much larger clone. V is TRBV11-2 and J is TRBJ2-1; 7 bases align to TRBD2. The DNA end favors TRBJ2-7, so the J call may be wrong. CDR1 SGHAT and CDR2 FQNNGV come from the germline V gene. The CDR3 sequence is 17 residues long. This chain's CDR3 is CASSLVKGGLVVNEQYF. Written as DNA, the CDR3 is TGTGCCAGCAGCTTAGTTAAGGGTGGACTAGTAGTCAATGAGCAGTACTTC.

This chain uses TRBV6-1 with TRBJ1-1; D uncertain. Germline V gene lookup returns CDR1 MNHNS and CDR2 SASEGT. Trimming removed 5 bases from V and 1 base from J, with 8 bases in between. CDR3 length equals 13 residues. DNA for the CDR3: TGTGCCAGCAGTTATACAGCGAACACTGAAGCTTTCTTT. It codes for CASSYTANTEAFF.

At least ten counts were recorded for this clonotype. The chain combines TRBV29-1 with TRBJ2-1; 11 bases map to TRBD2. CDR1 is SQVTM, CDR2 ANQGSEA, per germline. This CDR3 contains 13 residues. The J segment lost 9 bases and the V segment lost 4 bases, leaving 5 bases of the junction unmatched. The CDR3 loop is CSVALAGGSEQFF. CDR3 sequence (DNA): TGCAGCGTTGCTCTAGCGGGAGGCAGTGAGCAGTTCTTC.

This clonotype was seen only a few times. The CDR3 nucleotides read TGTGCCAGCAGTCCTACGGGACTCAACTACGAGCAGTACTTC. As protein: CASSPTGLNYEQYF. The chain employs TRBV12-3 or TRBV12-4 and TRBJ2-7; weak D call: TRBD2 (6 bases). Trimming stripped 5 bases from V and 3 bases from J, with 14 bases between. This CDR3 spans 14 amino acids.

This clonotype was found many times. This chain links TRBV5-1 with TRBJ2-3, with TRBD2 identical over 8 bases. The germline V gene has CDR1 SGHRS and CDR2 YFSETQ. The CDR3 runs 15 residues. V gave up 4 bases and J gave up 4 bases; unmatched junction bases: 8. The CDR3 region is CASSNGLASADTQYF. Written as DNA, the CDR3 is TGCGCCAGCAGCAACGGACTAGCTTCCGCAGATACGCAGTATTTT.

The chain is built from TRBV6-2 or TRBV6-3 and TRBJ2-7; 10 bases fit TRBD1. CDR1 is MNHEY and CDR2 is SVGEGT in the germline V gene. Germline trimming cut 5 bases from V and 4 bases from J; bases unmatched to any gene: 8. The CDR3 consists of 15 residues. The CDR3 DNA follows: TGTGCCAGCAGTATACGACAGGGGGCTTCTTACGAGCAGTACTTC. Protein: CASSIRQGASYEQYF.

This clonotype has just one count. This chain joins TRBV6-2 or TRBV6-3 and TRBJ2-5; 8 bases fit TRBD1. Germline CDR1 MNHEY, CDR2 SVGEGT. This CDR3 has 16 residues. The J segment lost 1 base and the V segment lost 4 bases, leaving 8 bases of the junction unmatched. The CDR3 region has the DNA TGTGCCAGCAGTTTTGAAACAGGGGGTTTCCAAGAGACCCAGTACTTC. It translates to CASSFETGGFQETQYF.

This clonotype was seen a handful of times. The V and J genes are TRBV29-1 and TRBJ1-2; D is perhaps TRBD1 (5 bases). This CDR3 is 14 amino acids long. Trimming removed 4 bases from V and 5 bases from J, with 17 bases in between. Germline CDR1 SQVTM, CDR2 ANQGSEA. DNA of the CDR3: TGCAGCGTTGTAAATTCGGGGCGCCAATATGGCTACACCTTC. Its protein product is CSVVNSGRQYGYTF.

Only a few counts were recorded for this clonotype. The V call is TRBV9, the J call TRBJ2-7; TRBD1 matches at 9 bases. Germline V lookup: CDR1 SGDLS, CDR2 YYNGEE. Losses at the gene ends were 0 bases for V and 3 bases for J; bases not matched to a gene: 1. The CDR3 sequence is 14 residues long. The CDR3 bases are TGTGCCAGCAGCGTAGAGGGACAGGGCTACGAGCAGTACTTC. Translation gives CASSVEGQGYEQYF.

The chain couples TRBV29-1 to TRBJ1-1; possibly TRBD1 for D (6 bases). The V end lost 7 bases, the J end lost 4 bases, and 10 bases lay between the germline ends. Germline V gives CDR1 SQVTM, CDR2 ANQGSEA. The length of the CDR3 is 11 residues. The CDR3 bases are TGCAGCGCGAAAGGGGGCACTGAAGCTTTCTTT. It translates to CSAKGGTEAFF.

The sample holds many counts of this clonotype. The chain carries TRBV7-9 and TRBJ2-7, with 7 bases that match TRBD1. Germline values: CDR1 SEHNR, CDR2 FQNEAQ (reference sequence). Trimming cost V 5 bases and J 3 bases; bases outside gene matches: 7. The CDR3 runs 14 residues. CDR3 residues: CASSPWDRDYEQYF. In DNA form, the CDR3 reads TGTGCCAGCAGCCCCTGGGACAGAGACTACGAGCAGTACTTC.

This clonotype was seen more than once but under ten times. The chain links TRBV6-1 to TRBJ2-1; TRBD1 is a possible D gene (5 bases). V lost 5 bases, J lost 6 bases, and 20 bases lay in between. The germline CDR1 and CDR2 sequences are MNHNS and SASEGT. CDR3 length equals 16 residues. The CDR3, as DNA: TGTGCCAGCAGTTATTCCGAGGAGCAGGGTTTCAATGAGCAGTTCTTC. As protein: CASSYSEEQGFNEQFF.

This clonotype was counted only a few times. The chain combines TRBV12-3 or TRBV12-4 with TRBJ1-1; tentatively, D is TRBD1 (5 bases). CDR3 length: 17 amino acids. Trimming shortened V by 0 bases and J by 1 base, and 15 bases separated the two germline ends. The CDR3: CASSLAGPRTGNTEAFF. As DNA, the CDR3 is TGTGCCAGCAGTTTAGCGGGACCCCGGACGGGGAACACTGAAGCTTTCTTT.

The J gene is TRBJ1-6, the V gene TRBV3-1, with D possibly being TRBD1 (5 bases). The CDR3 length is 12 residues. V lost 8 bases to trimming and J lost 6 bases, with 8 bases between them. Germline values: CDR1 LGHDT, CDR2 YNNKEL (reference sequence). CDR3 protein: CASADSNSPLHF. CDR3 in DNA: TGTGCCAGCGCCGACAGTAATTCACCCCTCCACTTT.

This clonotype has a handful of counts. This chain connects TRBV6-1 to TRBJ2-3; TRBD2 agrees at 8 bases. The CDR3 has 16 residues. Germline CDR1 MNHNS, CDR2 SASEGT. Trimming at V came to 7 bases and at J to 3 bases, leaving 12 bases not matched to a gene. CDR3 sequence reads: CASKRKAGESTDTQYF. CDR3 in DNA: TGTGCCAGCAAAAGGAAAGCGGGAGAATCGACAGATACGCAGTATTTT.